The 19 T cell receptor beta chains in this list originate from one sample, sequenced in a study of T-cell reconstitution after alpha-beta-depleted transplantation in children. Unique molecular identifiers were incorporated when the TCRbeta library was constructed. TCRdb re-called the PCR reads through MiXCR, storing one row per CDR3 protein. The sample shows fewer than 200,000 distinct CDR3 sequences, approximately 7% of them seen only once. The sample here was PBMCs from the stem cell graft donor, taken from the stem cell graft. Receptors originate from a human donor who donated a stem cell graft to a child with Wiskott-Aldrich syndrome.

The chain links TRBV6-1 to TRBJ1-1; TRBD1 matches 7 bases. The CDR3 is 13 residues long. CDR1 is MNHNS and CDR2 is SASEGT in the germline V gene. Trimming at V came to 3 bases and at J to 4 bases, leaving 2 bases not matched to a gene. The DNA for the CDR3 is TGTGCCAGCAGTGAGAGGGGGCCCACTGAAGCTTTCTTT. Its protein is CASSERGPTEAFF.

This clonotype showed up just a few times. This sequence joins TRBV15 and TRBJ2-4, with D perhaps being TRBD1 or TRBD2 (6 bases each). The CDR3 consists of 17 residues. V was clipped by 0 bases and J by 1 base, with 13 bases between them. CDR1 is LNHNV, CDR2 YYDKDF, per germline (reference sequence). The CDR3 region has the DNA TGTGCCACCAGCAGAGATTTAGGGGGGATGGCCAAAAACATTCAGTACTTC. It yields the protein CATSRDLGGMAKNIQYF.

This clonotype was seen ten or more times. The chain joins TRBV6-4 to TRBJ2-1, with D uncertain. Trimming removed 7 bases at V and 0 bases at J, with 16 bases between. From germline, CDR1 is MRHNA and CDR2 SNTAGT. This CDR3 has 16 amino acids. The CDR3 is CASIPHESSSYNEQFF. In nucleotides, the CDR3 is TGTGCCAGCATCCCCCATGAGAGTAGCTCCTACAATGAGCAGTTCTTC.

This clonotype was detected a few times. The chain is built from TRBV5-1 and TRBJ1-2, with unresolved D. V lost 4 bases, J lost 6 bases, and 16 bases lay in between. This CDR3 is built from 14 residues. The germline V gene encodes CDR1 SGHRS and CDR2 YFSETQ. DNA for the CDR3: TGCGCCAGCAGCCCCCTTCTGGAGTTGAATGGCTACACCTTC. Its protein is CASSPLLELNGYTF.

The chain uses TRBV20-1 and TRBJ2-7; 9 bases match TRBD1. J gave up 1 base and V 4 bases, and 5 bases lay outside the gene matches. Germline V CDR1 and CDR2: DFQATT, SNEGSKA (reference sequence). This CDR3 has 14 amino acids. CDR3 residues: CSATGTGSSYEQYF. The DNA of the CDR3 is TGCAGTGCTACCGGGACAGGGAGTTCCTACGAGCAGTACTTC.

This clonotype was picked up many times. V usage is TRBV10-3 and J usage is TRBJ2-3; no reliable D call. CDR3 length: 14 residues. Germline assignment: CDR1 ENHRY and CDR2 SYGVKD. The V end lost 6 bases, the J end lost 1 base, and 11 bases lay between the germline ends. The CDR3 DNA reads TGTGCCATCAGGGGGTCGGCGGGCACAGATACGCAGTATTTT. This codes for CAIRGSAGTDTQYF.

This clonotype has only a few counts. The chain has TRBV7-9 and TRBJ1-5, with D unresolved. Germline V gives CDR1 SEHNR, CDR2 FQNEAQ (reference sequence). This CDR3 has 14 amino acids. The V end lost 5 bases, the J end lost 0 bases, and 8 bases lay between the germline ends. The CDR3 DNA sequence: TGTGCCAGCAGCAAAGACGGTAGCAATCAGCCCCAGCATTTT. Protein: CASSKDGSNQPQHF.

This clonotype appeared a few times. The V gene is TRBV5-1, the J gene TRBJ2-3; D unclear. The CDR3 runs 14 residues. V was trimmed by 0 bases and J by 0 bases, leaving 5 bases between them. Germline CDR1 reads SGHRS; CDR2 reads YFSETQ. The CDR3 reads CASSLGISTDTQYF. The CDR3 DNA sequence: TGCGCCAGCAGCTTGGGAATTAGCACAGATACGCAGTATTTT.

This clonotype was found a few times. CDR3 in DNA: TGTGCCAGCAGCCTCGGCACATTAGCGGGGCTCACAGATACGCAGTATTTT. It yields the protein CASSLGTLAGLTDTQYF. The V gene is TRBV7-8, the J gene TRBJ2-3, with TRBD2 matching 8 bases. After removal of 5 bases from V and 2 bases from J, the junction contained 12 bases not matched to a gene. From germline, CDR1 is SGHVS and CDR2 FQNEAQ. The CDR3 extends over 17 amino acids.

The table lists this clonotype with many counts. The V gene is TRBV7-9, the J gene TRBJ2-1, with 10 bases fitting TRBD2. J lost 9 bases, V lost 3 bases, and 11 bases had no gene match. This CDR3 contains 16 residues. The germline V gene encodes CDR1 SEHNR and CDR2 FQNEAQ (reference sequence). This CDR3 is CASSLPGLAGVSEQFF. DNA for the CDR3: TGTGCCAGCAGCTTGCCTGGGCTAGCGGGAGTCAGTGAGCAGTTCTTC.

This clonotype was detected ten times or more. The chain uses TRBV5-1 and TRBJ2-3; D possibly corresponds to TRBD1 (5 bases). Trimming pared 0 bases from V and 6 bases from J, leaving 14 bases between. The CDR3 runs to 15 residues. The V gene's germline CDR1 is SGHRS and CDR2 YFSETQ. The CDR3 nucleotides are TGCGCCAGCAGCTTGGAGGTCAGGGTCGTGGATACGCAGTATTTT. Translation: CASSLEVRVVDTQYF.

This clonotype was observed a handful of times. The DNA of the CDR3 is TGTGCCAGCAGCTCAAGAGGAGGCAGGAGCTCCTACAATGAGCAGTTCTTC. It codes for CASSSRGGRSSYNEQFF. The chain employs TRBV3-1 and TRBJ2-1, with a tentative D call TRBD2 (5 bases). The CDR3 extends over 17 amino acids. The germline gives CDR1 LGHDT, CDR2 YNNKEL (reference sequence). V gave up 5 bases and J gave up 0 bases, with 17 bases separating them.

This clonotype was counted many times. The rearrangement joins TRBV6-5 to TRBJ2-2; D may be TRBD1 (6 bases). CDR3 length: 18 amino acids. The germline V and J ends were trimmed by 2 bases and 5 bases, with 21 bases remaining between them. Germline values: CDR1 MNHEY, CDR2 SVGAGI. CDR3 region: CASSYVIAQDRLTGELFF. DNA for the CDR3: TGTGCCAGCAGTTACGTAATTGCCCAGGACAGACTTACCGGGGAGCTGTTTTTT.

Many counts were recorded for this clonotype. The rearrangement links TRBV9 to TRBJ2-2, with D perhaps being TRBD1 or TRBD2 (5 bases each). This CDR3 contains 15 residues. Per germline, CDR1 SGDLS and CDR2 YYNGEE. V lost 3 bases, J lost 6 bases, and 15 bases lay in between. The CDR3 DNA reads as TGTGCCAGCAGCGCCCGAGGGACCCTCGCCGGGGAGCTGTTTTTT. Translating it yields CASSARGTLAGELFF.

In this sample, this clonotype turned up many times. The chain recombines TRBV7-2 with TRBJ1-1; TRBD1 is a possible D gene (5 bases). The CDR3 totals 14 residues. Looked up from germline, CDR1 is SGHTA and CDR2 is FQGNSA. The V end was cut by 5 bases, the J end by 3 bases, with 13 bases between. CDR3 nucleotides: TGTGCCAGCAGCCCTCGGGGGGTCGACACTGAAGCTTTCTTT. This sequence encodes CASSPRGVDTEAFF. Filled out from reference TRBV7-2 and TRBJ1-1, the complete variable domain reads GAGVSQSPSNKVTEKGKDVELRCDPISGHTALYWYRQSLGQGLEFLIYFQGNSAPDKSGLPSDRFSAERTGGSVSTLTIQRTQQEDSAVYLCASSPRGVDTEAFFGQGTRLTVV.

This clonotype was counted at least ten times. The chain couples TRBV27 to TRBJ1-4; 8 positions match TRBD1. The CDR3 totals 15 residues. In germline, CDR1 is MNHEY, CDR2 SMNVEV (reference sequence). V lost 5 bases and J lost 8; bases outside the gene matches: 10. This CDR3 is CASSVDRAGPEKLFF. Written as DNA, the CDR3 is TGTGCCAGCAGTGTGGACAGGGCGGGTCCCGAAAAACTGTTTTTT. The full variable domain, its missing parts supplied by reference TRBV27 and TRBJ1-4, is EAQVTQNPRYLITVTGKKLTVTCSQNMNHEYMSWYRQDPGLGLRQIYYSMNVEVTDKGDVPEGYKVSRKEKRNFPLILESPSPNQTSLYFCASSVDRAGPEKLFFGSGTQLSVL.

This chain uses TRBV4-1 with TRBJ2-1; 10 bases line up with TRBD2. Germline V gene lookup returns CDR1 MGHRA and CDR2 YSYEKL. The CDR3 runs to 16 residues. The ends lost 0 bases at V and 10 bases at J; junction bases unmatched: 9. The CDR3 DNA reads TGCGCCAGCAGCCAAGATCGGGGACTAGCGAGTTACGAGCAGTTCTTC. Translated, it gives CASSQDRGLASYEQFF.

This clonotype was seen repeatedly, ten times or more. The rearrangement links TRBV4-3 to TRBJ2-7; 12 positions match TRBD1. V lost 4 bases, J lost 0 bases, and 7 bases stayed unmatched. This CDR3 contains 17 residues. Germline V gene sequence: CDR1 LGHNA, CDR2 YSLEER. CDR3 residues: CASSRGTGGALSYEQYF. CDR3 nucleotide sequence: TGCGCCAGCAGCCGCGGGACAGGGGGCGCCCTCTCCTACGAGCAGTACTTC.

The table lists this clonotype with many counts. This sequence joins TRBV25-1 and TRBJ2-7; D unresolved. CDR1 and CDR2 from the germline V gene are MGHDK and SYGVNS. V was shortened by 0 bases and J by 2 bases, with 14 bases between the two germline ends. The CDR3 loop spans 16 amino acids. CDR3 bases: TGTGCCAGCAGTGAATATATGGGGTTAGACCCCTACGAGCAGTACTTC. This encodes CASSEYMGLDPYEQYF.